This T cell receptor beta chain was observed in a study of shared clonotypes between healthy human individuals. Study information: CD4 naive and CD4 memory each took three plates per donor, while CD8 naive took two and CD8 memory one.

CD45RO-negative, CCR7-selected cells formed the naive CD8 fraction, which excluded terminally differentiated effector memory CD45RA+ cells. There were only Caucasian adults among the donors, and all lived in Nashville, Tennessee. Running of the assay took place at deep level. An even split of each subset's genomic DNA across several immunoSEQ plates was performed. Profiled with immunoSEQ multiplex PCR; TCRdb holds only in-frame clones, not every one. The data show more than 2 million clones, approximately 94% seen once. The TCR sequence derives from a man between 18 and 35 years old in good health. The specimen sequenced was naive CD8+ T cells sorted from blood.

The CDR3 bases are TGTGCCAGCAGTGAAGGACAAATGAATTACGAGCAGTACTTC. The encoded protein is CASSEGQMNYEQYF. The rearrangement joins TRBV2 to TRBJ2-7; no clear D gene. The CDR3 totals 14 residues. Trimming removed 1 base at V and 4 bases at J, with 11 bases between. Germline V gene data show CDR1 as SNHLY and CDR2 as FYNNEI.